This note documents a single TCR beta chain sequence. Its specificity is not known. Produced via immunoSEQ multiplex PCR; TCRdb's table is partial and in-frame only. The sample consists of some 65,000 clones, 77% of them appearing once. This sample was included in a study of OX40 agonist ivuxolimab in advanced cancers. Study at large: The study treated patients with ivuxolimab, an agonistic anti-OX40 (CD134) antibody. The study reported partial responses in three patients: one hepatocellular carcinoma, two cutaneous melanoma. A diagnosis of hepatocellular carcinoma, melanoma, renal cell or head and neck cancer was present in dose-escalation patients.

Germline V lookup: CDR1 SGHRS, CDR2 YFSETQ. The CDR3 is 15 residues long. Deletions cut 5 bases from V and 0 bases from J, with 14 bases between. Study-wide results and caveats: Normalized T-cell clonal expansion was also low in some nonresponders.

This TCR derives from an adult with an advanced solid tumor such as melanoma, head and neck, liver or kidney cancer. The rearrangement links TRBV5-1 to TRBJ1-1; maybe TRBD1 (5 bases). The source was CD4+ or CD8+ T cells sorted from blood, collected in a trial of the OX40 agonist ivuxolimab. The CDR3 bases are TGCGCCAGCAGATTTCAGGGCGGGATGAACACTGAAGCTTTCTTT. Protein: CASRFQGGMNTEAFF.